Listed below are T cell receptor beta chains from one sample, sequenced in a study of cytomegalovirus exposure and HLA in healthy donors. TCRdb's table, derived via immunoSEQ multiplex PCR, lists solely in-frame clones and lacks some. The data contain about 110,000 clones, approximately 89% of them singletons. Input material: PBMCs. These receptors were collected from a woman aged 18-29 years in good health and CMV-seronegative. Both conserved end residues are part of each CDR3. D genes are given only for firm matches. Expanded clones get a size class; other rows say once, few or many, or leave the size out.

D gene	V gene	clone size	J gene	CDR3 protein	CDR3 DNA
.	TRBV30	.	TRBJ2-3	CAWTRGSGHTQYF	TGTGCCTGGACAAGAGGGTCCGGCCATACGCAGTATTTT
.	TRBV15	.	TRBJ1-1	CATSRRGNTEAFF	TGTGCCACCAGCAGACGGGGGAACACTGAAGCTTTCTTT
TRBD1	TRBV5-4	.	TRBJ2-7	CASSAGTGAYEQYF	TGTGCCAGCAGCGCAGGGACAGGGGCCTACGAGCAGTACTTC
.	TRBV28	once	TRBJ2-5	CATRGTVDQETQYF	TGTGCCACTCGCGGGACAGTCGATCAAGAGACCCAGTACTTC
TRBD1	TRBV28	.	TRBJ1-2	CASSPSGTGAGYTF	TGTGCCAGCAGTCCATCCGGGACAGGGGCCGGCTACACCTTC
TRBD1	TRBV25-1	.	TRBJ1-4	CASRAGGVYEKLFF	TGTGCCAGCAGGGCAGGGGGCGTTTATGAAAAACTGTTTTTT
TRBD2	TRBV19	.	TRBJ2-7	CASSITSGADYEQYF	TGTGCCAGTAGTATCACTAGCGGGGCAGACTACGAGCAGTACTTC
.	TRBV6-1	once	TRBJ1-4	CASSDRTATNEKLFF	TGTGCCAGCAGTGATAGGACTGCAACTAATGAAAAACTGTTTTTT
.	TRBV7-9	.	TRBJ2-7	CASSLRPAYRRGAYEQYF	TGTGCCAGCAGCTTACGCCCGGCCTACAGGCGAGGAGCCTACGAGCAGTACTTC
TRBD1	TRBV5-6	.	TRBJ1-1	CASSLDRVGFGAFF	TGTGCCAGCAGCCTGGACAGGGTAGGGTTTGGGGCTTTCTTT
TRBD1	TRBV7-9	.	TRBJ1-1	CASSLQGPNTEAFF	TGTGCCAGCAGCCTACAGGGGCCAAACACTGAAGCTTTCTTT
TRBD1	TRBV29-1	.	TRBJ1-2	CSVETQGPYGYTF	TGCAGCGTTGAGACACAGGGGCCCTATGGCTACACCTTC
TRBD2	TRBV7-9	.	TRBJ2-7	CASDGRGGTYEQYF	TGTGCCAGCGATGGTCGGGGGGGGACCTACGAGCAGTACTTC
TRBD2	TRBV5-6	.	TRBJ2-3	CASSLGLAGVADTQYF	TGTGCCAGCAGCTTGGGACTAGCGGGAGTGGCGGATACGCAGTATTTT
.	TRBV28	few	TRBJ1-2	CASSFGGDGYTF	TGTGCCAGCAGTTTCGGCGGGGATGGCTACACCTTC
TRBD1	TRBV6-5	.	TRBJ1-1	CASSYLTGGPTEAFF	TGTGCCAGCAGTTACTTGACAGGGGGCCCCACTGAAGCTTTCTTT
.	TRBV18	.	TRBJ2-7	CASSPVPTATYEQYF	TGTGCCAGCTCACCGGTCCCGACAGCCACCTACGAGCAGTACTTC
.	TRBV7-9	.	TRBJ2-3	CASSLDVRALSTSTDTQYF	TGTGCCAGCAGCTTAGATGTCAGGGCCTTATCGACTAGCACAGATACGCAGTATTTT
.	TRBV2	.	TRBJ2-4	CASSEDAAPLGNIQYF	TGTGCCAGCAGTGAAGATGCGGCCCCCCTGGGTAACATTCAGTACTTC
TRBD2	TRBV7-9	.	TRBJ2-5	CASSSYGGAQVKETQYF	TGTGCCAGCAGCTCCTACGGGGGGGCCCAAGTAAAAGAGACCCAGTACTTC
TRBD1	TRBV5-6	few	TRBJ1-2	CASSSLDRAANYGYTF	TGTGCCAGCAGCTCTCTCGACAGGGCAGCTAACTATGGCTACACCTTC
.	TRBV6-6	once	TRBJ1-5	CASSRERGGNQPQHF	TGTGCCAGCAGCCGGGAGAGGGGAGGCAATCAGCCCCAGCATTTT
TRBD1	TRBV18	.	TRBJ1-6	CASSLDRDGSPLHF	TGTGCCAGCTCACTGGACAGGGATGGGTCACCCCTCCACTTT
TRBD2	TRBV7-9	.	TRBJ2-7	CASSRTSGPSGEQYF	TGTGCCAGCAGCAGAACTAGCGGGCCTTCGGGAGAGCAGTACTTC
TRBD2	TRBV7-2	.	TRBJ2-1	CASSSLFSGGKNEQFF	TGTGCCAGCAGCTCCCTTTTCTCGGGGGGGAAGAATGAGCAGTTCTTC
.	TRBV28	.	TRBJ2-2	CASSLTRLHGTGELFF	TGTGCCAGCAGTTTGACACGATTGCATGGGACCGGGGAGCTGTTTTTT
.	TRBV6-1	.	TRBJ1-1	CASSEMGGLNTEAFF	TGTGCCAGCAGTGAAATGGGGGGGCTGAACACTGAAGCTTTCTTT
TRBD2	TRBV30	few	TRBJ2-2	CAWSGLAGGFNTGELFF	TGTGCCTGGAGTGGTCTAGCGGGGGGGTTTAACACCGGGGAGCTGTTTTTT
.	TRBV19	.	TRBJ1-5	CASSIVTQPRGQPQHF	TGTGCCAGTAGTATAGTAACGCAGCCTAGGGGTCAGCCCCAGCATTTT
TRBD1	TRBV6-1	once	TRBJ2-1	CASTLDRGYNEQFF	TGTGCCAGCACTCTCGACAGGGGATACAATGAGCAGTTCTTC